This TCR beta chain was obtained from a study of blood T cell repertoires in COVID-19 (dated by TCRdb to 2018 to 2021). For the wider study: Samples covering the acute and convalescent phases of COVID-19 were provided by collaborators in the United States, Italy and Spain. The prospective study material was composed of cDNA or gDNA derived from T cells, B-cell-depleted T cells, or PBMCs. Subjects who had been exposed to COVID-19, were actively infected with it, or had recovered from it provided the deeply sampled blood TCRbeta repertoires that made up the dataset. The repertoires were made available in a free public database intended to serve as a resource for research on the immune response to SARS-CoV-2. Samples were obtained from the ongoing ImmuneRACE study (first 160 participants) and from over a thousand subjects provided by 6 global collaborators. The sample metadata nearly always contained a de-identified subject ID, COVID-19 status, age in years and sex. Where available, HLA class I and class II types were obtained from metadata supplied by the sample provider rather than from assay-based typing. What the work shows at the level of the full study, not this receptor alone: How much clinical and demographic metadata was included differed by source and by participant, and the metadata was provided uncurated.

Collaborating institutions collected whole blood in K2EDTA tubes following their own protocols. For TCRbeta analysis, collaborator samples were shipped as frozen whole blood, as isolated PBMCs, or as DNA extracted from either sample type. A word on this clone: Its antigen is unknown. Per-nucleotide qualities are absent, and no much larger clonotype sits a single base away.

The immunoSEQ Assay, a bias-controlled multiplex PCR, was used to amplify TCRbeta CDR3 regions from genomic DNA. Per the source publication's procedure: Within the assay, amplification of reference gene primers was used to estimate how many nucleated cells each sample contained. Sequence reads were collapsed and filtered to measure the absolute abundance of every unique TCRbeta CDR3 rearrangement. For each sample, productive Simpson clonality was calculated by taking the square root of Simpson's diversity index across productive rearrangements. As stored in TCRdb, this immuneACCESS dataset retains in-frame rearrangements with V and J assigned. A fraction of the clones does not appear; measured against another copy, unresolved V genes explain less than half of the discrepancy, and the remainder lacks a known reason. V and J calls plus clone size are reproduced from that table; the DNA served to infer D and trimming. For this sample there are 150,000 to 180,000 clones; just under 85% appear just once. 25% to 30% of the sample is held by the ten biggest clonotypes.

The TCR comes from a woman aged 55-69 years with acute or convalescent COVID-19. Material for sequencing was peripheral blood.

The CDR3 reads CASSESPGRGKSTEAFF. The DNA is as follows: TGTGCCAGCAGTGAATCCCCTGGCAGGGGGAAGAGCACTGAAGCTTTCTTT. Recombination connected TRBV25-1 to TRBJ1-1; a stretch of 7 junction bases matches TRBD1. CDR1 and CDR2 are read off the germline V gene as MGHDK and SYGVNS. The CDR3 numbers 17 residues from cysteine through phenylalanine. Only CDR3 DNA remains: 51 bases, in frame from the first base. Clipping removes 1 base from V and 4 bases from J, with 12 as the unmatched junction base count.